This entry is about one TCR beta chain. CDR1 MNHNS and CDR2 SASEGT come from the germline V gene. Trimming pared 7 bases from V and 7 bases from J, leaving 11 bases between. CDR3 length equals 12 residues. This sample was taken from a study of OX40 agonist ivuxolimab in advanced cancers. Turning to the study itself: Those enrolled were 80% to 85% male, with a mean age of roughly 62 years and ages from 23 to 79. Enrollees could have had prior anti-PD-1, anti-PD-L1 or anti-CTLA-4 therapy, which approximately 38% had received.

Clones were sequenced by immunoSEQ multiplex PCR, and TCRdb holds only the in-frame ones, with some missing. The table shows about 50,000 clones, with around nine tenths occurring only once. Blood sampling was done at baseline, cycle 4 day 1, and cycle 7 day 1. The sample was CD4+ or CD8+ T cells sorted from blood, taken in a trial of the OX40 agonist ivuxolimab. This receptor was obtained from an adult with an advanced solid tumor such as melanoma, head and neck, liver or kidney cancer. This chain joins TRBV6-1 and TRBJ2-1, with TRBD1 as a possible D gene (6 bases). The DNA for the CDR3 is TGTGCCAGCACCAGGACAGAGAATGAGCAGTTCTTC. Protein product: CASTRTENEQFF.